The rows below give T cell receptor beta chains drawn from one sample of a study of control samples from healthy donors and cancer patients. The data were produced by immunoSEQ multiplex PCR, yet TCRdb's version contains in-frame clones alone and is incomplete. The data hold about 150,000 clones, with about 94% observed a single time. Sequencing was done on a sample of blood. All receptors come from a woman in her 40s in good health. CDR3s include the opening cysteine and the closing phenylalanine or tryptophan. D genes are given only for firm matches. Size values are once, few and many counts, or a class for expanded clones, and some rows have none.

CDR3,DNA,J,V,D,size
CASSNSGGAGNEQFF,TGTGCCAGCTCTAACAGCGGGGGGGCAGGGAATGAGCAGTTCTTC,TRBJ2-1,TRBV18,TRBD2,once
CAISESRGPSQETQYF,TGTGCCATCAGTGAGTCGAGGGGTCCCTCCCAAGAGACCCAGTACTTC,TRBJ2-5,TRBV10-3,NA,NA
CASSPSGGHWNSPLHF,TGTGCCAGCAGCCCCTCAGGAGGGCACTGGAATTCACCCCTCCACTTT,TRBJ1-6,TRBV3-1/TRBV3-2,NA,NA
CASSQATQGNYGYTF,TGCGCCAGCAGCCAAGCCACCCAGGGAAACTATGGCTACACCTTC,TRBJ1-2,TRBV4-1,NA,NA
CASSYSRDSAYGYTF,TGTGCCAGCAGTTACTCGCGCGACAGTGCCTATGGCTACACCTTC,TRBJ1-2,TRBV6-6,NA,NA
CAISESPAGGTGETQYF,TGTGCCATCAGTGAGTCTCCGGCAGGGGGCACTGGAGAGACCCAGTACTTC,TRBJ2-5,TRBV10-3,TRBD1,NA
CASRPGTGPPLHF,TGTGCCAGCAGACCCGGGACAGGACCACCCCTCCACTTT,TRBJ1-6,TRBV6-6,TRBD1,few
CASSLDRGLKAFF,TGTGCCAGCAGCCTGGACAGGGGGCTGAAGGCTTTCTTT,TRBJ1-1,TRBV6-5,TRBD1,NA
CATSEVGGSEQFF,TGTGCCACCAGTGAGGTGGGAGGGAGTGAGCAGTTCTTC,TRBJ2-1,TRBV24-1,TRBD2,NA
CASSYLGGNDYGYTF,TGTGCCAGCAGTTATCTGGGGGGCAACGACTATGGCTACACCTTC,TRBJ1-2,TRBV6-2/TRBV6-3,NA,NA
CASSPLGGPGYGYTF,TGTGCCAGTAGTCCCCTTGGAGGGCCAGGGTATGGCTACACCTTC,TRBJ1-2,TRBV19,NA,NA
CATKQGPVYEQYF,TGTGCCACGAAACAGGGCCCCGTCTACGAGCAGTACTTC,TRBJ2-7,TRBV2,NA,NA
CASRVDRVWGYGYTF,TGTGCCAGCAGGGTGGACAGGGTTTGGGGCTATGGCTACACCTTC,TRBJ1-2,TRBV6-5,TRBD1,NA
CASSLYWGTGELFF,TGTGCCAGCAGCTTATACTGGGGAACCGGGGAGCTGTTTTTT,TRBJ2-2,TRBV7-2,NA,NA
CASSLQGGTQYF,TGTGCCAGCAGCTTACAGGGGGGTACGCAGTATTTT,TRBJ2-3,TRBV7-3,NA,NA
CASSQEGFAQYF,TGTGCCAGCAGCCAGGAGGGATTTGCGCAGTATTTT,TRBJ2-3,TRBV3-1/TRBV3-2,NA,NA
CASSTDGGDTEAFF,TGCGCCAGCAGTACCGACGGAGGAGACACTGAAGCTTTCTTT,TRBJ1-1,TRBV5-1,NA,NA
CASSTGTPTPSLAGGAYNEQFF,TGTGCCAGCAGCACCGGGACACCCACTCCATCCCTAGCGGGAGGGGCCTACAATGAGCAGTTCTTC,TRBJ2-1,TRBV13,TRBD2,NA
CASSQSGDRGGNQPQHF,TGCGCCAGCAGTCAATCGGGGGACAGGGGAGGCAATCAGCCCCAGCATTTT,TRBJ1-5,TRBV23-1,TRBD1,NA
CASSIRQRGYTF,TGTGCCAGCAGCATTCGACAGAGGGGCTACACCTTC,TRBJ1-2,TRBV28,NA,NA
CASSNPNGGDSPLHF,TGCGCCAGCAGCAACCCTAACGGGGGCGATTCACCCCTCCACTTT,TRBJ1-6,TRBV5-1,NA,NA
CASSLDVTGFGLNGNIQYF,TGTGCCAGCAGCTTAGATGTTACGGGTTTTGGTTTAAACGGAAACATTCAGTACTTC,TRBJ2-4,TRBV11-2,NA,NA
CASSPLALGPGELFF,TGTGCCAGCAGCCCACTAGCGCTTGGGCCCGGGGAGCTGTTTTTT,TRBJ2-2,TRBV27,TRBD2,NA
CASSYYPQSSGNTIYF,TGTGCCAGCAGTTACTACCCCCAGAGCTCTGGAAACACCATATATTTT,TRBJ1-3,TRBV6-5,NA,NA
CASSQDLGGNNYGYTF,TGTGCCAGCAGCCAAGATCTAGGAGGGAACAACTATGGCTACACCTTC,TRBJ1-2,TRBV4-2,NA,NA
CASSFSLAEPTDTQYF,TGTGCCAGCAGTTTTTCCCTAGCGGAACCCACAGATACGCAGTATTTT,TRBJ2-3,TRBV27,TRBD2,NA
CASSLDRNTEAFF,TGTGCCAGCAGCCTCGACAGGAACACTGAAGCTTTCTTT,TRBJ1-1,TRBV5-4,NA,NA
CASSLYQDRRRTAFF,TGTGCCAGCAGCTTATATCAGGACAGGAGGAGAACAGCTTTCTTT,TRBJ1-1,TRBV7-2,TRBD1,NA
CASSPINRGGDEKLFF,TGTGCCAGCTCACCAATAAACAGGGGCGGCGATGAAAAACTGTTTTTT,TRBJ1-4,TRBV18,TRBD1,NA
CASSDGQGNQPQHF,TGTGCCAGCAGTGACGGGCAGGGGAATCAGCCCCAGCATTTT,TRBJ1-5,TRBV2,NA,NA
CASSQGPYGYTF,TGTGCCAGCAGCCAGGGCCCCTATGGCTACACCTTC,TRBJ1-2,TRBV5-6,NA,NA
CASILDTSGNTIYF,TGTGCCAGCATCCTGGACACCTCTGGAAACACCATATATTTT,TRBJ1-3,TRBV6-1,NA,NA
CASMGDGTDTQYF,TGTGCCAGCATGGGGGACGGCACAGATACGCAGTATTTT,TRBJ2-3,TRBV6-5,NA,NA
CASSLEVDGYTF,TGTGCCAGCAGTTTGGAGGTGGATGGCTACACCTTC,TRBJ1-2,TRBV5-4,NA,NA
CASSYKFGVRNEKLFF,TGTGCCAGCAGTTACAAGTTCGGGGTCCGAAATGAAAAACTGTTTTTT,TRBJ1-4,TRBV6-5,NA,NA
CAISEGTGLAKSPLHF,TGTGCCATCAGTGAGGGTACAGGGCTCGCTAAGTCACCCCTCCACTTT,TRBJ1-6,TRBV10-3,NA,NA
CASSVFGGETQYF,TGTGCCAGCAGCGTATTCGGGGGAGAGACCCAGTACTTC,TRBJ2-5,TRBV9,NA,NA
CASSRLSYYEQYF,TGTGCCAGCAGTCGGCTATCCTACTACGAGCAGTACTTC,TRBJ2-7,TRBV2,NA,NA
CAWSLRGQGVIAFF,TGTGCCTGGAGTCTCCGGGGGCAGGGGGTAATCGCTTTCTTT,TRBJ1-1,TRBV30,TRBD1,NA
CASSYNTGELFF,TGTGCCAGCAGTTACAACACCGGGGAGCTGTTTTTT,TRBJ2-2,TRBV12-3/TRBV12-4,NA,NA
CASSPQPSGGRAFF,TGTGCCAGCAGCCCACAACCCTCAGGGGGAAGGGCTTTCTTT,TRBJ1-1,TRBV11-3,TRBD1,NA
CASSTMYSGVNYGYTF,TGTGCCAGCAGCACAATGTACTCAGGGGTGAACTATGGCTACACCTTC,TRBJ1-2,TRBV5-6,NA,NA
CASSQDGAGVRDTEAFF,TGCGCCAGCAGCCAAGATGGGGCCGGGGTTCGGGACACTGAAGCTTTCTTT,TRBJ1-1,TRBV4-3,NA,NA
CASSPREGFEAFF,TGTGCCAGCAGCCCCCGGGAAGGTTTTGAAGCTTTCTTT,TRBJ1-1,TRBV7-6,NA,NA
CASSLEQAAEAFF,TGTGCCAGCAGCTTAGAACAGGCGGCTGAAGCTTTCTTT,TRBJ1-1,TRBV7-9,NA,NA
CSASRGGKLFF,TGCAGTGCTAGTCGGGGAGGAAAACTGTTTTTT,TRBJ1-4,TRBV20-1,NA,NA
CASSSRDMTFF,TGTGCCAGCAGCTCCCGGGACATGACTTTCTTT,TRBJ1-1,TRBV6-5,NA,once
CASWENTEAFF,TGTGCTAGTTGGGAGAACACTGAAGCTTTCTTT,TRBJ1-1,TRBV12-5,NA,NA
CASSPRRDRVDGYTF,TGCGCCAGCAGCCCCCGGCGGGACAGGGTCGATGGCTACACCTTC,TRBJ1-2,TRBV5-1,TRBD1,NA
CASSLMPPGQGGTVDTQYF,TGCGCCAGCAGCTTGATGCCCCCGGGACAGGGGGGTACGGTAGATACGCAGTATTTT,TRBJ2-3,TRBV5-1,TRBD1,NA
CASSLGTRLGTGELFF,TGTGCCAGCAGCTTGGGGACTAGATTGGGCACCGGGGAGCTGTTTTTT,TRBJ2-2,TRBV5-4,TRBD2,NA